This T cell receptor (beta chain) was captured in a study of T cell repertoires in aging, cancer and after chemotherapy. In the study overall: Donors were grouped into six age bands spanning 30 or younger through 70 or older.

Germline lookup yields CDR1 DFQATT and CDR2 SNEGSKA (reference sequence). The CDR3 runs 14 residues. V lost 3 bases to trimming and J lost 3 bases, with 15 bases between them. Amplification of TCR beta used genomic DNA extracted from peripheral blood. Study results and caveats: Healthy donors lost TCR diversity with age mainly through richness, cancer patients through richness and evenness. Rebound thymic output was suggested by rising median generation probability during chemotherapy in each cancer cohort. Age-matched healthy donors had significantly more diverse, less clonal blood TCR repertoires than untreated cancer patients.

Multiplex touch-down PCR with TRB-A/B primers amplified rearranged V-D-J TRB sequences. TCRdb reprocessed the multiplex PCR reads with MiXCR, giving one entry per CDR3 protein. Of 9,000 to 10,000 distinct CDR3 sequences listed, 34% are singletons. Comment on this clonotype: Its antigen is unidentified.

The chain combines TRBV20-1 with TRBJ2-7; D might be TRBD1 (6 bases). This TCR derives from a human donor in good health. Sequenced: blood. In DNA, the CDR3 is TGCAGTGCTAGGGGGCCGGACAGCCACTACGAGCAGTACTTC. It specifies CSARGPDSHYEQYF.